This T cell receptor beta chain is drawn from a study of breast tumors, draining lymph nodes, adjacent tissues. The V and J ends lost 2 bases and 3 bases, in that order; junction bases with no gene match: 7. This CDR3 has 16 amino acids. Germline V gene data show CDR1 as MDHEN and CDR2 as SYDVKM. Study-wide results and caveats: Tumor T cell lymph node origin was a supported hypothesis, not proven. Tumors had less TCR diversity than lymph nodes, more than nontumor tissue. Data fit most tumor T cells coming from lymph node, expanding in tumor. Luminal-like breast cancer showed significantly higher tumor–nontumor repertoire similarity than basal-like.

Each CDR3 protein gets one entry after TCRdb re-called the multiplex PCR reads with MiXCR. The profile shows about 13,000 distinct CDR3 sequences, 62% of them singletons. There are many counts of this clonotype. Antigen: not known. The gene calls are TRBV28 and TRBJ2-3, with 8 bases identical to TRBD2. The TCR was taken from a female donor with breast cancer. Some clones in this sample may be carry-over from other donors' samples. Sequencing input: tumor-adjacent breast tissue. The DNA for the CDR3 is TGTGCCAGCAGTTTAAGTAGGCGACTAGCGACAGATACGCAGTATTTT. It yields the protein CASSLSRRLATDTQYF.